The 32 T cell receptor beta chains listed next were all sequenced from one sample in a study of blood T cells in healthy people across ages. A second PCR of 7 to 11 cycles used a sample-barcoded 5' primer and a J-beta primer mix. TCRdb called the 5' RACE reads again in MiXCR, with one record for every CDR3 protein. The sample lists over 550,000 distinct CDR3 sequences, approximately 30% occurring once. The sequencing input was blood. The receptors were sampled from an elderly woman in good health.

This clonotype came up a few times. The genes are TRBV20-1 and TRBJ2-7; TRBD1 aligns across 9 bases. CDR3 size: 18 residues. Trimming took 6 bases from V and 0 from J; bases not matched to a gene: 18. Looked up from germline, CDR1 is DFQATT and CDR2 is SNEGSKA (reference sequence). DNA of the CDR3: TGCAGTGCAACCGACAGGGGGTTCGGACTTCTTCCCTCCTACGAGCAGTACTTC. Translation: CSATDRGFGLLPSYEQYF.

This clonotype was picked up one time. With a much larger clone just one base away, this may be a read error. The chain couples TRBV30 to TRBJ2-1; 10 bases match TRBD2. Unmatched junction bases numbered 8, after V lost 2 bases and J lost 13 bases. The germline V gene has CDR1 GTSNPN and CDR2 SVGIG (reference sequence). This CDR3 contains 13 residues. This CDR3 is CAWSSLAGETQFF. The CDR3 bases are TGTGCCTGGAGTAGCCTAGCGGGGGAGACCCAGTTCTTC. Variable domain in full (rest from reference TRBV30 and TRBJ2-1): SQTIHQWPATLVQPVGSPLSLECTVEGTSNPNLYWYRQAAGRGLQLLFYSVGIGQISSEVPQNLSASRPQDRQFILSSKKLLLSDSGFYLCAWSSLAGETQFFGPGTRLTVL.

This clonotype appeared many times. The chain combines TRBV7-9 with TRBJ1-4, with 7 bases lining up with TRBD1. This CDR3 contains 15 residues. V trimming: 4 bases; J trimming: 8 bases; junction bases outside the gene matches: 10. The V gene's germline CDR1 is SEHNR and CDR2 FQNEAQ (reference sequence). The CDR3 coding sequence is TGTGCCAGCAGCTCGGGACAGTCATTGGAGGAAAAACTGTTTTTT. It translates to CASSSGQSLEEKLFF. The full variable domain, with the rest looked up from reference TRBV7-9 and TRBJ1-4, is DTGVSQNPRHKITKRGQNVTFRCDPISEHNRLYWYRQTLGQGPEFLTYFQNEAQLEKSRLLSDRFSAERPKGSFSTLEIQRTEQGDSAMYLCASSSGQSLEEKLFFGSGTQLSVL.

The chain links TRBV4-3 to TRBJ2-1; 8 bases are shared with TRBD2. Germline trimming cut 1 base from V and 5 bases from J; bases unmatched to any gene: 4. The CDR3 runs 15 residues. Germline assignment: CDR1 LGHNA and CDR2 YSLEER. CDR3 coding DNA: TGCGCCAGCAGCCAAGCGTTAGCGGGGCACAATGAGCAGTTCTTC. As protein: CASSQALAGHNEQFF.

This clonotype was observed once. The V call is TRBV12-3 or TRBV12-4, the J call TRBJ2-3; no definite D call. V gave up 6 bases and J gave up 4 bases, with 8 bases separating them. CDR3 length: 12 amino acids. CDR3 DNA sequence: TGTGCCAGCAGAGCCAGCGCAGATACGCAGTATTTT. Protein sequence: CASRASADTQYF.

The rearrangement uses TRBV20-1 and TRBJ2-1; a possible D gene is TRBD2 (6 bases). Germline V lookup: CDR1 DFQATT, CDR2 SNEGSKA (reference sequence). The CDR3 runs to 15 residues. Trimming shortened V by 0 bases and J by 3 bases, and 12 bases separated the two germline ends. The CDR3 sequence: CSARDVGEDYNEQFF. DNA of the CDR3: TGCAGTGCTAGAGACGTAGGGGAGGACTACAATGAGCAGTTCTTC.

This clonotype showed up many times. V gene TRBV5-8 combines with J gene TRBJ2-3, with unresolved D. With 0 bases removed from V and 0 bases from J, the gap between germline ends came to 5 bases. Germline assignment: CDR1 SGHTS and CDR2 YDEGEE. CDR3 length: 14 residues. This CDR3 is CASSLDLSTDTQYF. The CDR3 coding sequence is TGTGCCAGCAGCTTGGACCTTAGCACAGATACGCAGTATTTT.

The chain employs TRBV19 and TRBJ2-5; D tentatively fits TRBD1 or TRBD2 (5 bases each). The CDR3 has 15 residues. Germline lookup yields CDR1 LNHDA and CDR2 SQIVND (reference sequence). The germline V and J ends were trimmed by 4 bases and 11 bases, with 23 bases remaining between them. The CDR3 reads CASSKGRPTYNEQYF. In DNA, the CDR3 is TGTGCCAGTAGTAAGGGACGTCCAACCTACAATGAGCAGTACTTC.

This clonotype was found many times. The CDR3 here is CASSPGGGRGNQPQHF. The DNA for the CDR3 is TGTGCCAGCAGTCCCGGTGGGGGGAGGGGCAATCAGCCCCAGCATTTT. This chain links TRBV12-3 or TRBV12-4 with TRBJ1-5; possibly TRBD1 for D (5 bases). The CDR3 contains 16 residues. The V end was cut by 5 bases, the J end by 2 bases, with 16 bases between.

This clonotype has ten or more counts. J is TRBJ2-5 and V is TRBV20-1, with a possible D match to TRBD2 (7 bases). Germline V gene sequence: CDR1 DFQATT, CDR2 SNEGSKA (reference sequence). This CDR3 comprises 14 residues. Deletions cut 1 base from V and 6 bases from J, with 15 bases between. The CDR3 coding sequence is TGCAGTGCTAGAGCCCCGGAGGGGGGGCAGACCCAGTACTTC. It specifies CSARAPEGGQTQYF.

In regard to this clonotype: A much larger clone differs by one base, so this may be a read error. The V gene is TRBV7-9, the J gene TRBJ2-7; 8 nucleotides match TRBD1. Per the germline V gene, CDR1 is SEHNR and CDR2 is FQNEAQ (reference sequence). With V trimmed by 6 bases and J by 7 bases, 17 bases remained unmatched. The CDR3 extends over 16 amino acids. CDR3 residues: CASRPAGTGAYNEQYF. The CDR3 nucleotides are TGTGCCAGCAGGCCAGCTGGGACAGGTGCCTACAATGAGCAGTACTTC.

This clonotype was counted between two and nine times. A single base separates this from a much larger clone, so it may be a read error. The V gene is TRBV6-5, the J gene TRBJ2-5; D may be TRBD1 (5 bases). The J call is in doubt because the DNA end fits TRBJ2-7 better. The CDR3 runs to 12 residues. The germline V gene encodes CDR1 MNHEY and CDR2 SVGAGI. The CDR3, as DNA: TGTGCCAGCAGTATTGACAGAATCGAGCAGTACTTC. Translated, it gives CASSIDRIEQYF.

This clonotype was counted many times. The chain is built from TRBV12-3 or TRBV12-4 and TRBJ1-1; a possible D gene is TRBD1 (6 bases). V was clipped by 6 bases and J by 4 bases, with 15 bases between them. The CDR3 spans 14 residues. The DNA of the CDR3 is TGTGCCAGCAGCCTATTCACAGGGAGCACTGAAGCTTTCTTT. Encoded protein: CASSLFTGSTEAFF.

V gene TRBV20-1 combines with J gene TRBJ2-3; D unclear. The CDR3 has 14 residues. Deletions cut 2 bases from V and 3 bases from J, with 12 bases between. In germline, CDR1 is DFQATT, CDR2 SNEGSKA (reference sequence). The CDR3: CSARSVVRTDTQYF. The CDR3 nucleotides are TGCAGTGCTAGATCCGTAGTAAGGACAGATACGCAGTATTTT.

The rearrangement links TRBV10-2 to TRBJ2-3; 10 nucleotides line up with TRBD2. The junction had 11 bases not matched to a gene; V was cut back by 2 bases and J by 3 bases. The germline V gene has CDR1 WSHSY and CDR2 SAAADI. This CDR3 has 18 residues. CDR3 sequence reads: CASSERFLAGVRTDTQYF. CDR3 nucleotide sequence: TGCGCCAGCAGTGAGAGATTCCTAGCGGGAGTTAGAACAGATACGCAGTATTTT.

The chain links TRBV20-1 to TRBJ1-1; maybe TRBD1 (5 bases). Germline CDR1 is DFQATT and CDR2 is SNEGSKA (reference sequence). V lost 6 bases and J 4 bases, leaving 15 bases between the germline ends. The CDR3 loop spans 13 amino acids. CDR3: CSANTERGTEAFF. CDR3 sequence (DNA): TGCAGTGCAAACACCGAGAGGGGCACTGAAGCTTTCTTT.

This clonotype has a count of ten or more. The chain employs TRBV7-9 and TRBJ1-2, with 7 positions matching TRBD1. The V segment lost 0 bases and the J segment 6 bases; nucleotides outside the gene matches: 1. The germline gives CDR1 SEHNR, CDR2 FQNEAQ (reference sequence). CDR3 length: 13 residues. The CDR3 region has the DNA TGTGCCAGCAGCTTAGCACAGGGGAATGGCTACACCTTC. Encoded protein: CASSLAQGNGYTF.

This clonotype was observed many times. CDR3 DNA sequence: TGTGCCAGCAGTATTCAGGATGGCTACACCTTC. Its protein product is CASSIQDGYTF. The chain links TRBV12-3 or TRBV12-4 to TRBJ1-2; D is unresolved. The CDR3 has 11 amino acids. V was pared by 5 bases and J by 6 bases, with 7 bases between.

This clonotype was observed at least ten times. The chain combines TRBV9 with TRBJ2-1; perhaps D is TRBD1 or TRBD2 (5 bases each). The CDR3 totals 14 residues. Germline V gene data show CDR1 as SGDLS and CDR2 as YYNGEE. V lost 3 bases to trimming and J lost 10 bases, with 17 bases between them. CDR3 sequence reads: CASSDGDRPREQFF. In nucleotides, the CDR3 is TGTGCCAGCAGCGACGGGGACCGTCCCAGGGAGCAGTTCTTC.

Remarks on this clonotype: A much larger clonotype is one base distant, so this may be a read error. V usage is TRBV2 and J usage is TRBJ2-7, with a weak D call TRBD2 (6 bases). V was pared by 8 bases and J by 0 bases, with 11 bases between. The CDR3 spans 13 residues. Germline lookup yields CDR1 SNHLY and CDR2 FYNNEI. The CDR3 here is CASQSGRSYEQYF. The CDR3 DNA sequence: TGTGCCAGCCAAAGCGGGCGCTCCTACGAGCAGTACTTC. The full variable domain, with the rest looked up from reference TRBV2 and TRBJ2-7, is EPEVTQTPSHQVTQMGQEVILRCVPISNHLYFYWYRQILGQKVEFLVSFYNNEISEKSEIFDDQFSVERPDGSNFTLKIRSTKLEDSAMYFCASQSGRSYEQYFGPGTRLTVT.

A remark on this clonotype: This may arise from a read error, as a much more abundant clone is one base away. In nucleotides, the CDR3 is TGTGCCACCGAGGCTAGCTTCGGCGAGCAGTACTTC. This sequence encodes CATEASFGEQYF. J is TRBJ2-7 and V is TRBV6-2 or TRBV6-3; a possible D gene is TRBD2 (5 bases). Per germline, CDR1 MNHEY and CDR2 SVGEGT. The ends were cut back, 10 bases at V and 6 bases at J, with 16 bases in the middle. The CDR3 runs 12 residues.

This clonotype was seen a few times. This may arise from a read error, as a much more abundant clone is one base away. The chain recombines TRBV28 with TRBJ2-7; possible D gene TRBD1, 6 bases. Germline CDR1 is MDHEN and CDR2 is SYDVKM. CDR3 length equals 14 residues. The chain's CDR3 is CVSSFGTRSYEQYF. The DNA for the CDR3 is TGTGTCAGCAGTTTTGGGACACGCTCCTACGAGCAGTACTTC.

In its sample, this clonotype was seen many times. The V and J genes are TRBV12-3 or TRBV12-4 and TRBJ1-5; perhaps TRBD1 as D (5 bases). V was clipped by 2 bases and J by 5 bases, with 10 bases between them. The CDR3 loop spans 14 amino acids. Written as DNA, the CDR3 is TGTGCCAGCAGTTTATCCGGGACGGATCAGCCCCAGCATTTT. The encoded protein is CASSLSGTDQPQHF.

This clonotype was recorded at least ten times. The V gene is TRBV6-5, the J gene TRBJ2-7, with 7 bases identical to TRBD1. The germline CDR1 and CDR2 sequences are MNHEY and SVGAGI. V lost 5 bases, J lost 4 bases, and 8 bases stayed unmatched. The CDR3 is 14 residues long. The CDR3 nucleotides are TGTGCCAGCAGTAGGAGAGGGGGCGCGTACGAGCAGTACTTC. This gives the protein CASSRRGGAYEQYF.

The chain carries TRBV7-3 and TRBJ2-2, with D unresolved. This CDR3 spans 13 amino acids. Germline V gives CDR1 SGHTA, CDR2 FQGTGA. The V and J ends lost 6 bases and 2 bases respectively, with 7 bases between them. CDR3 nucleotides: TGTGCCAGCAGTACCGTAAACACCGGGGAGCTGTTTTTT. Protein: CASSTVNTGELFF.

The chain uses TRBV30 and TRBJ2-5, with 9 bases aligning to TRBD1. Germline loops: CDR1 GTSNPN, CDR2 SVGIG (reference sequence). V lost 1 base to trimming and J lost 5 bases; unmatched junction nucleotides: 8. CDR3 size: 15 residues. CDR3 in amino acids: CAWSETQGAWETQYF. CDR3 nucleotides: TGTGCCTGGAGTGAGACACAGGGGGCTTGGGAGACCCAGTACTTC.

The CDR3 DNA reads as TGTGCCAGCAGTACTTGGCGGGGGGCCCTCTCCGAGCAGTACTTC. Amino acids: CASSTWRGALSEQYF. V usage is TRBV2 and J usage is TRBJ2-7, with 8 positions matching TRBD2. With V trimmed by 5 bases and J by 6 bases, 12 bases remained unmatched. CDR3 length equals 15 residues. Germline lookup yields CDR1 SNHLY and CDR2 FYNNEI.

This clonotype appeared many times. The CDR3 region is CSAPRGGISTDTQYF. CDR3 nucleotides: TGCAGTGCTCCGCGGGGGGGGATTAGCACAGATACGCAGTATTTT. This chain joins TRBV20-1 and TRBJ2-3, with TRBD2 matching 9 bases. Trimming cost V 5 bases and J 0 bases; bases outside gene matches: 6. CDR1 and CDR2 from the germline V gene are DFQATT and SNEGSKA (reference sequence). This CDR3 has 15 amino acids.

For this clonotype: This may come from a read error, since a much larger clone is one base off. The V gene is TRBV10-3, the J gene TRBJ2-1; D ambiguous. Germline CDR1 and CDR2: ENHRY and SYGVKD. The length of the CDR3 is 12 residues. The CDR3 spells CATSEFYNEQFF. The CDR3, as DNA: TGTGCCACCAGTGAGTTCTACAATGAGCAGTTCTTC.

The count of this clonotype is one. The J gene is TRBJ1-2, the V gene TRBV18, with a weak D call TRBD1 (5 bases). The CDR3 extends over 15 amino acids. V dropped 2 bases and J dropped 8 bases, with 18 bases sitting between them. Germline-derived CDR1 and CDR2 are KGHSH and LQKENI. Written as DNA, the CDR3 is TGTGCCAGCTCACCAACCAACACGGGGCAAAGCGGCTACACCTTC. This gives the protein CASSPTNTGQSGYTF.

Only a few counts were recorded for this clonotype. A single base separates this from a much larger clone, so it may be a read error. The chain recombines TRBV5-1 with TRBJ2-1, with 8 bases that match TRBD1. Germline trimming cut 6 bases from V and 13 bases from J; bases unmatched to any gene: 12. This CDR3 is built from 13 residues. Germline lookup yields CDR1 SGHRS and CDR2 YFSETQ. Here the CDR3 reads CASMPTGAETQFF. DNA for the CDR3: TGCGCCAGCATGCCGACAGGGGCAGAGACCCAGTTCTTC.

Concerning this clonotype: A single base separates this from a much larger clone, so it may be a read error. V is TRBV5-1 and J is TRBJ2-7, with 12 bases aligning to TRBD2. The J call is uncertain, as TRBJ2-5 better fits the DNA end. This CDR3 contains 15 residues. The germline CDR1 and CDR2 sequences are SGHRS and YFSETQ. CDR3 in DNA: TGCGCCAGCAGCCCGGCACTAGCGGGGGGAGAGACCCAGTACTTC. Its protein product is CASSPALAGGETQYF.